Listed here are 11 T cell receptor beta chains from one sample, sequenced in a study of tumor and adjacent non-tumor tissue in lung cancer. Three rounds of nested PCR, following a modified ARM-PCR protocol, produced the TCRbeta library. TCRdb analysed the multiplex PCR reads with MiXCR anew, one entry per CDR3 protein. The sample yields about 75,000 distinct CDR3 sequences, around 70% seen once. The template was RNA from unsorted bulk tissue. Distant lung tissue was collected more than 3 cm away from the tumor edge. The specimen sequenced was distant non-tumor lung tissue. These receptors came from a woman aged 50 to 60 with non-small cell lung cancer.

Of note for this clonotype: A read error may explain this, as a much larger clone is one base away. The CDR3 loop is CASRDTGRADTQCF. CDR3 DNA: TGTGCCAGCCGCGACACGGGGCGCGCAGATACGCAGTGTTTT. The chain couples TRBV6-1 to TRBJ2-3; D is tentatively TRBD1 or TRBD2 (5 bases each). In germline, CDR1 is MNHNS, CDR2 SASEGT. There are 14 residues in the CDR3.

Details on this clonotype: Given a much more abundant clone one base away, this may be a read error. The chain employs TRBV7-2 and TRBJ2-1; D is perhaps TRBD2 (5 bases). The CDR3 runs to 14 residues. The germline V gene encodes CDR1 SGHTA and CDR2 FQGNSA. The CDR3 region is CASSLQRNYNERFF. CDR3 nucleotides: TGTGCCAGCAGCTTACAGCGGAACTACAATGAGCGGTTCTTC.

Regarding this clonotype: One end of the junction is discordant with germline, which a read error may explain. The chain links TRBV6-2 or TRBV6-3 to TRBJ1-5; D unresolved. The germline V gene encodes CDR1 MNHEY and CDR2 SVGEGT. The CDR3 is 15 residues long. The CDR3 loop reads CPSGDIRFSNQPQHF. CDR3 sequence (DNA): TGTCCCAGCGGCGACATCAGATTTAGCAATCAGCCCCAGCATTTT.

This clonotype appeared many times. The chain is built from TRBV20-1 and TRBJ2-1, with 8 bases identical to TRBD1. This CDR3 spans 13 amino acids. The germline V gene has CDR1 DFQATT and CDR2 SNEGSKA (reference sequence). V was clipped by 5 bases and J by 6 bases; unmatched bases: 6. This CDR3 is CSAPTGAGNEQFF. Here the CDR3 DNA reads TGCAGTGCTCCGACAGGGGCAGGCAATGAGCAGTTCTTC.

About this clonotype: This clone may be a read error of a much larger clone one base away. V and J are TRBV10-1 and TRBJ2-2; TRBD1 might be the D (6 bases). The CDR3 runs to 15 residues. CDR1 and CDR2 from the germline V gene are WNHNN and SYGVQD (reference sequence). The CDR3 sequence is CASRDSDSNTGEPFF. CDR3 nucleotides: TGCGCCAGCAGGGACTCGGACAGCAACACCGGGGAGCCGTTTTTT.

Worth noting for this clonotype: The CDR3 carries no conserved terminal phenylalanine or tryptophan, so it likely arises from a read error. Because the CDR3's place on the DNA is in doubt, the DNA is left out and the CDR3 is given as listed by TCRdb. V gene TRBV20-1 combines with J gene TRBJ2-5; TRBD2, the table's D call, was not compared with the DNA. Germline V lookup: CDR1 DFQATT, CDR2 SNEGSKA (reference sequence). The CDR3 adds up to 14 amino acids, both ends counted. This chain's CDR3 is CSASTGRSLETQYL.

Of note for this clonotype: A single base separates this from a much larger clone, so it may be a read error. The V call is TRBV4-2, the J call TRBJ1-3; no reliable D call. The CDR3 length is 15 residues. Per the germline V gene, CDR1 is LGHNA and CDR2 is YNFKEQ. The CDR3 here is CASIQELDSGNTIYF. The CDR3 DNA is TGTGCCAGCATCCAAGAATTAGACTCTGGAAACACCATATATTTT.

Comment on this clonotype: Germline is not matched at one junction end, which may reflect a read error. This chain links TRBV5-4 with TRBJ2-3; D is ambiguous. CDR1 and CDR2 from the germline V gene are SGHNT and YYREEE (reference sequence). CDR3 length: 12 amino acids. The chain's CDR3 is CASSRPWGAQYF. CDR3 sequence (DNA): TGTGCTAGCAGCCGCCCTTGGGGTGCGCAGTATTTT.

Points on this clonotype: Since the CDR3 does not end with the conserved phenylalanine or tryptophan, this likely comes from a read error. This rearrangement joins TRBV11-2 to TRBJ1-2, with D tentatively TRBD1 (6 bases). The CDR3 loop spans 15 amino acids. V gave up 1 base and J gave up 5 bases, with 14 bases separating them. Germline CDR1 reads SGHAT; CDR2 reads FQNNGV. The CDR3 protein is CASSLGGGRSYGYTL. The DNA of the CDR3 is TGTGCCAGCAGCTTAGGCGGGGGGCGTAGTTATGGCTACACCTTA.

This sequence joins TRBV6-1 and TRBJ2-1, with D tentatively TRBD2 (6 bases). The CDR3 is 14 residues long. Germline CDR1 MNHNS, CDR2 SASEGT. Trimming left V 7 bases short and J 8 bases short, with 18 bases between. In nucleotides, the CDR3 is TGTGCCAGCACTTTAGTCGGGAGCGTTCATGAGCAGTTCTTC. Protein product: CASTLVGSVHEQFF.

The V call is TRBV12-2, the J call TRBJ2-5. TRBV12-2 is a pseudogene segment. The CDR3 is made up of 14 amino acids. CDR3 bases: TGTGCAAGTCGCTTAGTCAGCCTTCAAGGGACCCAGTACTTC. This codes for CASRLVSLQGTQYF.